This TCR beta chain was profiled in a study of human T cells and chemical hapten exposure. About the research overall: Per-sample variation in TCR yield stemmed mainly from small pooled library volume differences.

This clonotype came up many times. Unfractionated whole blood served as the source for total RNA extraction. The library gave individual cDNA molecules unique molecular identifiers. One entry per CDR3 protein results from TCRdb running MiXCR on the 5' RACE reads. The sample consists of some 150,000 distinct CDR3 sequences, around 4% of them appearing once. The CDR3 runs to 14 residues. Trimming pared 1 base from V and 3 bases from J, leaving 5 bases between. The germline CDR1 and CDR2 sequences are SGHRS and YFSETQ. The clonotype was recovered from a female donor in good health. V gene TRBV5-1 combines with J gene TRBJ2-6; D gene ambiguous. The CDR3 nucleotides read TGCGCCAGCAGCTTGACAGTTGGGGCCAACGTCCTGACTTTC. Translation gives CASSLTVGANVLTF.